Following are 30 T cell receptor beta chains from one sample sequenced in a study of cytomegalovirus exposure and HLA in healthy donors. Use of 60 Vbeta and 13 Jbeta primers characterized the PCR. The data were produced by immunoSEQ multiplex PCR, yet TCRdb's version contains in-frame clones alone and is incomplete. Of approximately 65,000 clones listed, about two thirds are singletons. What was sequenced was PBMCs. The receptor source for this set is a man in his forties in good health and CMV-seropositive.

V is TRBV9 and J is TRBJ2-1, with TRBD1 matching 8 bases. From germline, CDR1 is SGDLS and CDR2 YYNGEE. The ends lost 3 bases at V and 0 bases at J; junction bases unmatched: 2. CDR3 length: 15 residues. CDR3 nucleotide sequence: TGTGCCAGCAGCGCGGGACAGGACTCCTACAATGAGCAGTTCTTC. This gives the protein CASSAGQDSYNEQFF.

This chain links TRBV30 with TRBJ2-3, with D possibly being TRBD2 (5 bases). V shed 3 bases and J shed 2 bases, with 9 bases lying between them. The V gene's germline CDR1 is GTSNPN and CDR2 SVGIG (reference sequence). This CDR3 contains 13 residues. The CDR3 nucleotides read TGTGCCTGGAGCACCGGGATCACAGATACGCAGTATTTT. Its translation: CAWSTGITDTQYF.

This clone occurred a few times. V is TRBV9 and J is TRBJ1-1, with D possibly being TRBD1 (6 bases). V gave up 3 bases and J gave up 2 bases, with 11 bases separating them. The germline V gene has CDR1 SGDLS and CDR2 YYNGEE. The CDR3 runs 14 residues. DNA of the CDR3: TGTGCCAGCAGCGCCGGACAGAGAAACACTGAAGCTTTCTTT. Its translation is CASSAGQRNTEAFF.

Comments on this clone: At one boundary the junction diverges from the germline segment, which might be a read error. V is TRBV7-9 and J is TRBJ1-4; D remains unclear. Germline CDR1 is SEHNR and CDR2 is FQNEAQ (reference sequence). The CDR3 totals 13 residues. CDR3 sequence (DNA): TGTTCCAGCAGTGGCAGCGCTAATGAAAAACTGTTTTTT. This sequence encodes CSSSGSANEKLFF. Full variable domain (outside the CDR3, taken from reference TRBV7-9 and TRBJ1-4): DTGVSQNPRHKITKRGQNVTFRCDPISEHNRLYWYRQTLGQGPEFLTYFQNEAQLEKSRLLSDRFSAERPKGSFSTLEIQRTEQGDSAMYLCSSSGSANEKLFFGSGTQLSVL.

This rearrangement joins TRBV4-3 to TRBJ1-1, with D unclear. Trimming took off 0 bases at V and 4 bases at J, with 6 bases between the two ends. The CDR3 loop spans 13 amino acids. Germline CDR1 reads LGHNA; CDR2 reads YSLEER. As DNA, the CDR3 is TGCGCCAGCAGCCAAGAACGGGGCACTGAAGCTTTCTTT. It specifies CASSQERGTEAFF.

V usage is TRBV19 and J usage is TRBJ2-1; no reliable D call. Trimming took 6 bases from V and 4 from J, leaving 10 bases between them. Germline assignment: CDR1 LNHDA and CDR2 SQIVND (reference sequence). The CDR3 sequence is 13 residues long. CDR3 sequence: CASSDQAYNEQFF. The CDR3 DNA sequence: TGTGCCAGTAGCGATCAGGCTTACAATGAGCAGTTCTTC.

This chain uses TRBV19 with TRBJ2-1; tentative D call: TRBD1 (6 bases). CDR1 is LNHDA, CDR2 SQIVND, per germline (reference sequence). The CDR3 consists of 12 residues. The V and J ends lost 5 bases and 6 bases respectively, with 8 bases between them. CDR3 region: CASSPQGNEQFF. CDR3 DNA: TGTGCCAGTAGTCCACAGGGCAATGAGCAGTTCTTC. The variable domain in full, with the rest retrieved from reference TRBV19 and TRBJ2-1, is DGGITQSPKYLFRKEGQNVTLSCEQNLNHDAMYWYRQDPGQGLRLIYYSQIVNDFQKGDIAEGYSVSREKKESFPLTVTSAQKNPTAFYLCASSPQGNEQFFGPGTRLTVL.

The CDR3 loop is CASSPTGMNTEAFF. In DNA, the CDR3 is TGTGCCAGCAGCCCGACAGGGATGAACACTGAAGCTTTCTTT. The chain has TRBV14 and TRBJ1-1, with 7 bases lining up with TRBD1. V was clipped by 4 bases and J by 0 bases; unmatched bases: 2. The CDR3 is 14 amino acids. Germline loops: CDR1 SGHDN, CDR2 FVKESK.

The chain couples TRBV5-1 to TRBJ2-3; D is ambiguous. Looked up from germline, CDR1 is SGHRS and CDR2 is YFSETQ. V dropped 0 bases and J dropped 2 bases, with 7 bases sitting between them. This CDR3 is 14 amino acids long. As DNA, the CDR3 is TGCGCCAGCAGCTTGGACCAGTACACAGATACGCAGTATTTT. Translating it yields CASSLDQYTDTQYF.

This clone was recorded a few times. Compared with germline, one end of the junction differs, possibly owing to a read error. V is TRBV7-7 and J is TRBJ2-1; TRBD2 matches 11 bases. The CDR3 totals 16 residues. In germline, CDR1 is SSHAT, CDR2 FNYEAQ (reference sequence). The CDR3 protein is CASSRGLAGGDNEQFF. The CDR3 coding sequence is TGTGCTAGCAGCCGGGGGCTAGCGGGGGGAGACAATGAGCAGTTCTTC.

V is TRBV10-3 and J is TRBJ2-7; possible D gene TRBD2, 5 bases. The V and J ends lost 4 bases and 9 bases respectively, with 13 bases between them. Looked up from germline, CDR1 is ENHRY and CDR2 is SYGVKD. The CDR3 is 12 amino acids. The CDR3 loop is CAISGQEGSQYF. CDR3 coding DNA: TGTGCCATCAGTGGCCAAGAGGGCTCGCAGTACTTC.

The chain recombines TRBV19 with TRBJ1-1; D remains ambiguous. The CDR3 is made up of 13 amino acids. Germline V gene sequence: CDR1 LNHDA, CDR2 SQIVND (reference sequence). V was cut by 8 bases and J by 0 bases, with 10 bases left in between. The CDR3 nucleotides read TGTGCCAGTTGCGAGTTGATGAACACTGAAGCTTTCTTT. Translation gives CASCELMNTEAFF.

V usage is TRBV5-6 and J usage is TRBJ2-3; 10 bases line up with TRBD2. The CDR3 is 15 amino acids. V was clipped by 4 bases and J by 4 bases; unmatched bases: 6. Per germline, CDR1 SGHDT and CDR2 YYEEEE. The CDR3 sequence: CASSMGLARADTQYF. CDR3 bases: TGTGCCAGCAGCATGGGACTAGCGAGGGCAGATACGCAGTATTTT.

J is TRBJ2-1 and V is TRBV29-1; 11 bases align to TRBD2. The CDR3 consists of 15 residues. Germline V lookup: CDR1 SQVTM, CDR2 ANQGSEA. J was trimmed by 12 bases and V by 5 bases; bases with no gene match: 15. This CDR3 is CSVKTSGISSGPQFF. The DNA of the CDR3 is TGCAGCGTTAAGACTAGCGGGATTTCTTCGGGACCGCAGTTCTTC.

Only one count was recorded for this clone. The junction and the germline gene differ at one end; a read error may be behind it. The J gene is TRBJ1-2, the V gene TRBV11-3; 8 nucleotides align to TRBD1. This CDR3 is 14 amino acids long. Germline V lookup: CDR1 SGHNT, CDR2 YENEEA. The CDR3 is CVSSLAQGASGYTF. DNA of the CDR3: TGTGTCAGCAGCTTAGCGCAGGGGGCTTCCGGCTACACCTTC.

There are a few counts of this clone. The genes are TRBV7-9 and TRBJ2-2; TRBD1 aligns across 9 bases. Per germline, CDR1 SEHNR and CDR2 FQNEAQ (reference sequence). The CDR3 runs to 12 residues. CDR3 in amino acids: CSGDRGSGELFF. In nucleotides, the CDR3 is TGTTCCGGAGACAGGGGGTCCGGGGAGCTGTTTTTT.

The CDR3 reads CASSQDSPRGNTIYF. CDR3 nucleotide sequence: TGCGCCAGCAGCCAGGACAGCCCTAGGGGAAACACCATATATTTT. V gene TRBV4-3 combines with J gene TRBJ1-3; D might be TRBD1 (6 bases). V lost 3 bases, J lost 4 bases, and 13 bases lay in between. The CDR3 is made up of 15 amino acids. Germline CDR1 and CDR2: LGHNA and YSLEER.

This clone was found once. The V and J genes are TRBV7-9 and TRBJ2-5, with a possible D match to TRBD2 (5 bases). Germline-derived CDR1 and CDR2 are SEHNR and FQNEAQ (reference sequence). Trimming removed 10 bases from V and 2 bases from J, with 11 bases in between. This CDR3 is built from 12 residues. In DNA form, the CDR3 reads TGTGCCATACACCGGGAACAAGAGACCCAGTACTTC. It encodes CAIHREQETQYF.

The J gene is TRBJ1-5, the V gene TRBV6-5; D gene uncertain. Germline V gene data show CDR1 as MNHEY and CDR2 as SVGAGI. This CDR3 region has 15 residues. V was cut by 0 bases and J by 5 bases, with 11 bases left in between. The CDR3 region is CASSYSLGVDQPQHF. The CDR3 DNA follows: TGTGCCAGCAGTTACTCCCTGGGAGTGGATCAGCCCCAGCATTTT.

This CDR3 reads CASSYRQGSRGGYTF. The DNA for the CDR3 is TGTGCCAGCAGTTACAGACAGGGGTCTCGTGGGGGCTACACCTTC. The gene calls are TRBV6-5 and TRBJ1-2, with TRBD1 matching 8 bases. Germline values: CDR1 MNHEY, CDR2 SVGAGI. The CDR3 totals 15 residues. The V and J ends lost 2 bases and 8 bases, in that order; junction bases with no gene match: 10.

CDR3 sequence reads: CASSRDFNEKLFF. The CDR3 nucleotides read TGTGCCAGCAGTCGAGATTTTAATGAAAAACTGTTTTTT. The chain has TRBV6-5 and TRBJ1-4; D not resolved. This CDR3 comprises 13 residues. V lost 5 bases to trimming and J lost 4 bases, with 8 bases between them. Germline assignment: CDR1 MNHEY and CDR2 SVGAGI.

This clone has a handful of counts. Other DNA sequences in the same sample also yield this CDR3. CDR3 loop: CASSSGNTIYF. The DNA of the CDR3 is TGTGCCAGCAGTTCAGGAAACACCATATATTTT. The J gene is TRBJ1-3, the V gene TRBV27; D gene uncertain. There are 11 residues in the CDR3. The germline V gene encodes CDR1 MNHEY and CDR2 SMNVEV (reference sequence). Trimming shortened V by 4 bases and J by 4 bases, and 2 bases separated the two germline ends.

This clone was detected a few times. The chain recombines TRBV10-3 with TRBJ1-2; 7 positions match TRBD1. J lost 8 bases, V lost 5 bases, and 11 bases had no gene match. Germline V gives CDR1 ENHRY, CDR2 SYGVKD. There are 14 residues in the CDR3. The CDR3 bases are TGTGCCATCAGTAACAGGGGAGTAGGTGAAGGCTACACCTTC. This sequence encodes CAISNRGVGEGYTF.

The chain employs TRBV4-1 and TRBJ2-7, with 9 positions matching TRBD1. CDR1 and CDR2 (germline): MGHRA, YSYEKL. The trim removed 2 bases at V and 0 bases at J, leaving 8 bases unmatched. This CDR3 has 17 amino acids. The CDR3 sequence is CASSQPYRDRASYEQYF. The CDR3 nucleotides read TGCGCCAGCAGCCAACCCTACCGGGACAGGGCCTCCTACGAGCAGTACTTC.

The chain links TRBV5-1 to TRBJ2-5; TRBD2 matches 8 bases. The germline gives CDR1 SGHRS, CDR2 YFSETQ. With V trimmed by 1 base and J by 4 bases, 6 bases remained unmatched. This CDR3 has 15 amino acids. CDR3 amino acids: CASSLTAGGVETQYF. The CDR3 bases are TGCGCCAGCAGCTTGACGGCGGGGGGTGTAGAGACCCAGTACTTC.

J is TRBJ1-4 and V is TRBV30; D is perhaps TRBD1 (6 bases). CDR1 and CDR2 from the germline V gene are GTSNPN and SVGIG (reference sequence). The CDR3 totals 15 residues. Trimming removed 0 bases from V and 5 bases from J, with 13 bases in between. For the CDR3, the DNA is TGTGCCTGGAGTGTAGGGGGGGTTCTAAATGAAAAACTGTTTTTT. Its translation is CAWSVGGVLNEKLFF.

In this sample, this clone turned up a few times. The chain employs TRBV4-2 and TRBJ1-6, with D possibly matching TRBD1 (5 bases). Deletions cut 1 base from V and 2 bases from J, with 9 bases between. CDR3 length: 16 amino acids. Germline-derived CDR1 and CDR2 are LGHNA and YNFKEQ. CDR3 amino acids: CASSQAGWPYNSPLHF. CDR3 bases: TGTGCCAGCAGCCAAGCAGGGTGGCCCTATAATTCACCCCTCCACTTT.

J is TRBJ1-1 and V is TRBV4-3, with 7 nucleotides matching TRBD1. V was clipped by 0 bases and J by 4 bases; unmatched bases: 8. Germline V gives CDR1 LGHNA, CDR2 YSLEER. The CDR3 spans 16 residues. CDR3 loop: CASSQDRQGVGTEAFF. In nucleotides, the CDR3 is TGCGCCAGCAGCCAAGATAGGCAGGGGGTGGGCACTGAAGCTTTCTTT.

This rearrangement joins TRBV14 to TRBJ2-7; a possible D gene is TRBD1 (5 bases). V lost 2 bases and J lost 3, with 11 bases in between. Per germline, CDR1 SGHDN and CDR2 FVKESK. This CDR3 spans 14 amino acids. In DNA, the CDR3 is TGTGCCAGCAGCCAACTCGACAGACGCTACGAGCAGTACTTC. Translated: CASSQLDRRYEQYF. The full variable domain, rest sourced from reference TRBV14 and TRBJ2-7, is EAGVTQFPSHSVIEKGQTVTLRCDPISGHDNLYWYRRVMGKEIKFLLHFVKESKQDESGMPNNRFLAERTGGTYSTLKVQPAELEDSGVYFCASSQLDRRYEQYFGPGTRLTVT.

Of note for this clone: A read error may produce the germline difference seen at one junction end. The CDR3 protein is CSSSSQGSYGYTF. The CDR3 DNA reads as TGTTCCAGCAGCTCACAGGGGAGCTATGGCTACACCTTC. V usage is TRBV7-9 and J usage is TRBJ1-2, with TRBD1 matching over 7 bases. The CDR3 extends over 13 amino acids. Germline CDR1 reads SEHNR; CDR2 reads FQNEAQ (reference sequence).